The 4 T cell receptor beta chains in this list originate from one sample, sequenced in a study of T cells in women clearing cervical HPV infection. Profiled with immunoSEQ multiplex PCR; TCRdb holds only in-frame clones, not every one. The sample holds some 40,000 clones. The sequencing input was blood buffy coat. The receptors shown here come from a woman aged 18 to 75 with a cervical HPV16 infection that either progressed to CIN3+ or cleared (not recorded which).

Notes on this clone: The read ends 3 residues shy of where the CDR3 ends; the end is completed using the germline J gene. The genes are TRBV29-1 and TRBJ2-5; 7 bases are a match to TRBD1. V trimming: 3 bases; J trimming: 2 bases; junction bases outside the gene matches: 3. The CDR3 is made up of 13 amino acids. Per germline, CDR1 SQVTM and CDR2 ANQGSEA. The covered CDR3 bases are TGCAGCGTTGATGAGGGGGCTCAAGAGACC. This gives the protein CSVDEGAQET. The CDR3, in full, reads CSVDEGAQETQYF. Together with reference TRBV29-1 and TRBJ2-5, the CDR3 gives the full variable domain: SAVISQKPSRDICQRGTSLTIQCQVDSQVTMMFWYRQQPGQSLTLIATANQGSEATYESGFVIDKFPISRPNLTFSTLTVSNMSPEDSSIYLCSVDEGAQETQYFGPGTRLLVL.

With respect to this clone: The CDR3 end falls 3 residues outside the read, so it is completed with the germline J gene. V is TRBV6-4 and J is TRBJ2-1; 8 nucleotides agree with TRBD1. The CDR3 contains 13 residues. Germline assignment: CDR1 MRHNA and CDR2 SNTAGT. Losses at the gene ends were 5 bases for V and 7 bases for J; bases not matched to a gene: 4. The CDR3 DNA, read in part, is TGTGCCAGCAGTCAGGGGGCAGGGAATGAG. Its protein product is CASSQGAGNE. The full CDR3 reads CASSQGAGNEQFF.

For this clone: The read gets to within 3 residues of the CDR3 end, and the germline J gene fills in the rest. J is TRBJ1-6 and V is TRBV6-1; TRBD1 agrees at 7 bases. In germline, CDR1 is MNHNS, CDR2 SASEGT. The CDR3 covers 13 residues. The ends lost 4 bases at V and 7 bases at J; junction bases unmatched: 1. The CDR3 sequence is CASSGDRNSPLHF. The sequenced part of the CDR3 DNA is TGTGCCAGCAGTGGGGACAGAAATTCACCC.

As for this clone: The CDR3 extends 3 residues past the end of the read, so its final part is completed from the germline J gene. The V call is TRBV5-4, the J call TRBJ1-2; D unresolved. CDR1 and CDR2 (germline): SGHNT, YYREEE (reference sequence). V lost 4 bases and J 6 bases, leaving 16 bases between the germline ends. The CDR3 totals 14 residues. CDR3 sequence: CASSPPPGVNGYTF. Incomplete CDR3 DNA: TGTGCCAGCAGCCCACCCCCGGGTGTAAATGGC.